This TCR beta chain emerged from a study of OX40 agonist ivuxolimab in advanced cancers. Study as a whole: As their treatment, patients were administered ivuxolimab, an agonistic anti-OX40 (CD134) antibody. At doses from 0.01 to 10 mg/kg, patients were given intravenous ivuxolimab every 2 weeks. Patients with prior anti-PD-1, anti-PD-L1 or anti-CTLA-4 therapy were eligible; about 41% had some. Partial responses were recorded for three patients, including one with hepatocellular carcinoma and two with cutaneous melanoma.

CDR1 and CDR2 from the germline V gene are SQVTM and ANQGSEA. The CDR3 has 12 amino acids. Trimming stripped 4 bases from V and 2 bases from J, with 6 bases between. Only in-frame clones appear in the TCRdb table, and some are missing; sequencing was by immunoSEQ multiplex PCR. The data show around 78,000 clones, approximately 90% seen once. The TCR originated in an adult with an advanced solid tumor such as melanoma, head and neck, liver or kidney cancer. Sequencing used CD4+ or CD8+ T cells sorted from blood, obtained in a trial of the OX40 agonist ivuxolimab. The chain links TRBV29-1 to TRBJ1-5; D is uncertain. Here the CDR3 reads CSVGHRNQPQHF. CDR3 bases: TGCAGCGTTGGACACCGCAATCAGCCCCAGCATTTT. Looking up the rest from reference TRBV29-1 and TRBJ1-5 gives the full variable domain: SAVISQKPSRDICQRGTSLTIQCQVDSQVTMMFWYRQQPGQSLTLIATANQGSEATYESGFVIDKFPISRPNLTFSTLTVSNMSPEDSSIYLCSVGHRNQPQHFGDGTRLSIL.